These 31 T cell receptor beta chains were all obtained from the same sample, sequenced in a study of low-dose radiotherapy and immunotherapy resistance in tumors. The PCR that amplified TCRs ran for 20 cycles, relying on a constant-region primer and a V-primer adapter. TCRdb recomputed calls from the reads with MiXCR, one row per CDR3 protein. The repertoire includes tens of thousands of distinct CDR3 sequences, 10% to 15% of them detected once, and approximately 6% sits in the top ten. Time point specified: before trial treatment. The source material was PBMCs, sampled before treatment. These receptor sequences come from a female donor with ovarian cancer.

This clonotype was seen at least ten times. The chain combines TRBV20-1 with TRBJ2-5; D remains unclear. V was trimmed by 6 bases and J by 1 base, leaving 9 bases between them. This CDR3 comprises 12 residues. CDR1 DFQATT and CDR2 SNEGSKA come from the germline V gene (reference sequence). CDR3 residues: CSAESSQETQYF. CDR3 nucleotide sequence: TGCAGTGCAGAGTCCTCCCAAGAGACCCAGTACTTC.

This clonotype has at least ten counts. The chain combines TRBV11-2 with TRBJ2-1; the D is unclear. CDR1 and CDR2 from the germline V gene are SGHAT and FQNNGV. Trimming took 2 bases from V and 7 from J, leaving 6 bases between them. This CDR3 has 12 amino acids. The CDR3 coding sequence is TGTGCCAGCAGCTTATTCCGGAATGAGCAGTTCTTC. Translating it yields CASSLFRNEQFF. The full variable domain, its missing parts supplied by reference TRBV11-2 and TRBJ2-1, is EAGVAQSPRYKIIEKRQSVAFWCNPISGHATLYWYQQILGQGPKLLIQFQNNGVVDDSQLPKDRFSAERLKGVDSTLKIQPAKLEDSAVYLCASSLFRNEQFFGPGTRLTVL.

This clonotype came up many times. This chain uses TRBV7-3 with TRBJ2-1, with TRBD2 identical over 11 bases. CDR1 is SGHTA and CDR2 is FQGTGA in the germline V gene. The CDR3 contains 16 residues. The V segment lost 3 bases and the J segment 4 bases; nucleotides outside the gene matches: 5. CDR3 sequence: CASSLLSGGAYNEQFF. In DNA form, the CDR3 reads TGTGCCAGCAGCTTGCTTAGCGGGGGGGCTTACAATGAGCAGTTCTTC.

Remarks on this clonotype: The likely explanation is a read error, given a far larger clone one base away. V and J are TRBV5-8 and TRBJ2-7, with 7 bases aligning to TRBD1. After removal of 0 bases from V and 1 base from J, the junction contained 4 bases not matched to a gene. Germline V gives CDR1 SGHTS, CDR2 YDEGEE. The CDR3 is 15 amino acids. CDR3 sequence: CASSLGQGQSYEQYF. The CDR3 DNA reads as TGTGCCAGCAGCTTGGGTCAGGGACAGTCCTACGAGCAGTACTTC.

By frequency in the sample, this clonotype is medium-sized. The rearrangement joins TRBV5-5 to TRBJ2-1, with a tentative D call TRBD2 (5 bases). The CDR3 sequence is 13 residues long. From germline, CDR1 is SGHKS and CDR2 YYEKEE (reference sequence). V was pared by 4 bases and J by 7 bases, with 12 bases between. CDR3 nucleotides: TGTGCCAGCAGCCTGGACTGGCTGAATGAGCAGTTCTTC. It specifies CASSLDWLNEQFF.

This clonotype came up many times. This chain connects TRBV5-4 to TRBJ1-2, with TRBD1 as a possible D gene (6 bases). V was pared by 4 bases and J by 1 base, with 8 bases between. The CDR3 is 13 residues long. CDR1 is SGHNT, CDR2 YYREEE, per germline (reference sequence). CDR3 protein: CASSPDSNYGYTF. CDR3 coding DNA: TGTGCCAGCAGCCCGGACAGTAACTATGGCTACACCTTC.

This clonotype has at least ten counts. The genes are TRBV28 and TRBJ2-5; D gene uncertain. The CDR3 runs 13 residues. CDR1 is MDHEN, CDR2 SYDVKM, per germline. The ends were cut back, 3 bases at V and 3 bases at J, with 8 bases in the middle. This CDR3 is CASSFNLKETQYF. Here the CDR3 DNA reads TGTGCCAGCAGTTTCAATTTAAAAGAGACCCAGTACTTC.

This clonotype was recorded many times. The chain links TRBV7-9 to TRBJ1-4, with 7 bases fitting TRBD1. The J segment lost 4 bases and the V segment lost 5 bases, leaving 7 bases of the junction unmatched. The germline V gene encodes CDR1 SEHNR and CDR2 FQNEAQ (reference sequence). The CDR3 spans 15 residues. The CDR3 loop reads CASSPRGTDNEKLFF. The CDR3 bases are TGTGCCAGCAGCCCCCGGGGGACAGATAATGAAAAACTGTTTTTT.

This clonotype was seen repeatedly, ten times or more. V gene TRBV12-5 combines with J gene TRBJ1-1; 8 nucleotides line up with TRBD1. Germline lookup yields CDR1 LGHNT and CDR2 FRNRAP. This CDR3 has 14 residues. V was pared by 6 bases and J by 1 base, with 4 bases of the junction left unmatched. The CDR3 coding sequence is TGTGCTAGTGGCCCCGGGACAGGGAACACTGAAGCTTTCTTT. Translation: CASGPGTGNTEAFF.

This clonotype has ten or more counts. V and J are TRBV7-3 and TRBJ2-5; 14 bases fit TRBD2. The ends lost 5 bases at V and 2 bases at J; junction bases unmatched: 7. The germline V gene has CDR1 SGHTA and CDR2 FQGTGA. This CDR3 region has 17 residues. The CDR3 DNA sequence: TGTGCCAGCAGCCCCGGGACTAGCGGGGGCCAACAAGAGACCCAGTACTTC. It translates to CASSPGTSGGQQETQYF.

This clonotype has only a few counts. The chain joins TRBV4-2 to TRBJ2-7; 9 nucleotides match TRBD2. The CDR3 runs 13 residues. J gave up 7 bases and V 4 bases, and 5 bases lay outside the gene matches. CDR1 and CDR2 from the germline V gene are LGHNA and YNFKEQ. The CDR3 is CASSPGLAGEQYF. CDR3 DNA sequence: TGTGCCAGCAGCCCGGGGCTAGCGGGGGAGCAGTACTTC.

This clonotype was counted ten times or more. J is TRBJ1-1 and V is TRBV6-5; possibly TRBD1 for D (5 bases). The length of the CDR3 is 14 residues. Germline CDR1 is MNHEY and CDR2 is SVGAGI. The V end lost 2 bases, the J end lost 2 bases, and 9 bases lay between the germline ends. In nucleotides, the CDR3 is TGTGCCAGCAGTTACGGGGGAGTCAACACTGAAGCTTTCTTT. It is translated as CASSYGGVNTEAFF.

This clonotype has at least ten counts. The chain is built from TRBV2 and TRBJ2-3, with no clear D. The CDR3 has 15 amino acids. Germline lookup yields CDR1 SNHLY and CDR2 FYNNEI. The V end was cut by 2 bases, the J end by 0 bases, with 9 bases between. This CDR3 is CASSEKTASTDTQYF. DNA of the CDR3: TGTGCCAGCAGTGAAAAGACGGCAAGCACAGATACGCAGTATTTT.

This clonotype appeared many times. This chain connects TRBV19 to TRBJ2-2; TRBD1 matches at 8 bases. CDR3 size: 13 residues. Trimming removed 6 bases from V and 4 bases from J; junction bases left unmatched: 1. Germline V gene sequence: CDR1 LNHDA, CDR2 SQIVND (reference sequence). This chain's CDR3 is CASRQGGTGELFF. CDR3 DNA sequence: TGTGCCAGTAGACAGGGGGGCACCGGGGAGCTGTTTTTT.

This clonotype was seen repeatedly, ten times or more. This sequence joins TRBV9 and TRBJ1-1; 7 bases fit TRBD1. The germline gives CDR1 SGDLS, CDR2 YYNGEE. The V gene end was trimmed by 4 bases and the J gene end by 4 bases; junction bases not matched to a gene: 10. The CDR3 sequence is 15 residues long. The CDR3 sequence is CASSKGGGGRTEAFF. The CDR3, as DNA: TGTGCCAGCAGCAAGGGAGGGGGCGGACGCACTGAAGCTTTCTTT.

Note on this clonotype: This probably arose from a read error, given a far larger clone one base away. The chain carries TRBV5-1 and TRBJ2-1, with no clear D. V shed 6 bases and J shed 10 bases, with 11 bases lying between them. This CDR3 is 11 amino acids long. Per the germline V gene, CDR1 is SGHRS and CDR2 is YFSETQ. The CDR3 loop reads CASTRIHEQFF. In DNA form, the CDR3 reads TGCGCCAGCACAAGAATTCACGAGCAGTTCTTC.

This clonotype was counted many times. The J gene is TRBJ1-1, the V gene TRBV29-1, with D perhaps TRBD1 (5 bases). Germline-derived CDR1 and CDR2 are SQVTM and ANQGSEA. The CDR3 spans 14 residues. Deletions cut 2 bases from V and 11 bases from J, with 21 bases between. The CDR3 DNA is TGCAGCGTTGAAACGATCGGGACTCCCGAGGTGGCTTTCTTT. Translated, it gives CSVETIGTPEVAFF.

This clonotype has a count of ten or more. The chain recombines TRBV27 with TRBJ2-7; TRBD1 or TRBD2 may be the D gene (5 bases each). Deletions cut 10 bases from V and 0 bases from J, with 13 bases between. The CDR3 sequence is 13 residues long. Germline V lookup: CDR1 MNHEY, CDR2 SMNVEV (reference sequence). The chain's CDR3 is CATQPRGSYEQYF. The CDR3 bases are TGTGCCACCCAGCCGAGGGGCTCCTACGAGCAGTACTTC.

This clonotype was picked up many times. The chain employs TRBV7-8 and TRBJ1-4, with D perhaps matching TRBD1 (5 bases). The CDR3 is 15 residues long. Trimming took off 5 bases at V and 8 bases at J, with 18 bases between the two ends. The germline CDR1 and CDR2 sequences are SGHVS and FQNEAQ. As DNA, the CDR3 is TGTGCCAGCAGCCCCAGCGGGGACCGCCGGGAAAAACTGTTTTTT. The encoded protein is CASSPSGDRREKLFF.

This clonotype occurred many times. The CDR3 sequence is CASSQGLAGGAEQFF. CDR3 nucleotide sequence: TGTGCCAGCAGCCAAGGACTAGCGGGAGGTGCTGAGCAGTTCTTC. The chain employs TRBV3-1 and TRBJ2-1, with TRBD2 matching over 13 bases. This CDR3 has 15 amino acids. V lost 1 base and J lost 9; bases outside the gene matches: 3. The V gene's germline CDR1 is LGHDT and CDR2 YNNKEL (reference sequence).

There are many counts of this clonotype. The J gene is TRBJ2-5, the V gene TRBV15; D unresolved. Between the trimmed V and J ends, which lost 1 base and 2 bases, there was a span of 8 bases. The CDR3 covers 14 residues. Germline values: CDR1 LNHNV, CDR2 YYDKDF (reference sequence). The CDR3 spells CATSRVGQQETQYF. The CDR3 region has the DNA TGTGCCACCAGCAGAGTGGGTCAGCAAGAGACCCAGTACTTC.

This clonotype was counted at least ten times. The chain joins TRBV5-8 to TRBJ2-5; D may match TRBD1 or TRBD2 (5 bases each). Germline lookup yields CDR1 SGHTS and CDR2 YDEGEE. Trimming removed 3 bases at V and 5 bases at J, with 14 bases between. This CDR3 comprises 14 residues. CDR3 bases: TGTGCCAGCAGCTATGGGACCCCCACGGAGACCCAGTACTTC. Translated, it gives CASSYGTPTETQYF.

There are many counts of this clonotype. This chain links TRBV5-1 with TRBJ1-1, with 9 nucleotides matching TRBD1. The CDR3 runs to 16 residues. J gave up 0 bases and V 4 bases, and 7 bases lay outside the gene matches. Germline V gene data show CDR1 as SGHRS and CDR2 as YFSETQ. The CDR3 DNA follows: TGCGCCAGCAGCCCGGGACAGGGAACCCTGAACACTGAAGCTTTCTTT. It is translated as CASSPGQGTLNTEAFF.

Many counts were recorded for this clonotype. V and J are TRBV27 and TRBJ2-2; perhaps TRBD1 as D (6 bases). V was cut by 7 bases and J by 1 base, with 10 bases left in between. This CDR3 spans 14 amino acids. Germline V gives CDR1 MNHEY, CDR2 SMNVEV (reference sequence). CDR3 coding DNA: TGTGCCAGCACCGGGACACGGAACACCGGGGAGCTGTTTTTT. It translates to CASTGTRNTGELFF.

This clonotype was seen more than once but under ten times. The chain uses TRBV12-3 or TRBV12-4 and TRBJ1-5, with D perhaps matching TRBD1 (5 bases). The CDR3 has 15 residues. Trimming shortened V by 0 bases and J by 1 base, and 7 bases separated the two germline ends. CDR3 residues: CASSLAGDSNQPQHF. CDR3 coding DNA: TGTGCCAGCAGTTTAGCAGGGGACAGCAATCAGCCCCAGCATTTT.

The gene calls are TRBV19 and TRBJ2-7, with 7 bases aligning to TRBD2. The CDR3 is made up of 14 amino acids. With 3 bases clipped from V and 2 bases from J, the junction kept 4 bases outside the gene matches. Germline values: CDR1 LNHDA, CDR2 SQIVND (reference sequence). In DNA form, the CDR3 reads TGTGCCAGTAGTATCCACAGCGGGGCCTACGAGCAGTACTTC. Translating gives CASSIHSGAYEQYF.

This clonotype was seen many times. This sequence joins TRBV27 and TRBJ1-5; perhaps TRBD1 as D (5 bases). Per the germline V gene, CDR1 is MNHEY and CDR2 is SMNVEV (reference sequence). Trimming took off 4 bases at V and 4 bases at J, with 11 bases between the two ends. This CDR3 region has 14 residues. CDR3 nucleotides: TGTGCCAGCAGTTATCAGGGTAGAAATCAGCCCCAGCATTTT. It encodes CASSYQGRNQPQHF.

This clonotype was counted at least ten times. The rearrangement links TRBV12-3 or TRBV12-4 to TRBJ2-3; 8 nucleotides line up with TRBD2. This CDR3 comprises 16 residues. V lost 5 bases to trimming and J lost 3 bases; unmatched junction nucleotides: 10. For the CDR3, the DNA is TGTGCCAGCAGTCCCGGGGGAGCGGGAGTAACAGATACGCAGTATTTT. Protein: CASSPGGAGVTDTQYF.

This clonotype was counted ten times or more. The chain links TRBV12-3 or TRBV12-4 to TRBJ2-3, with a weak D call TRBD2 (6 bases). V was trimmed by 2 bases and J by 0 bases, leaving 9 bases between them. The CDR3 runs to 15 residues. The CDR3 spells CASSLRSGSTDTQYF. DNA for the CDR3: TGTGCCAGCAGTTTACGTAGCGGTAGCACAGATACGCAGTATTTT.

V is TRBV18 and J is TRBJ2-3; TRBD2 matches 11 bases. This CDR3 has 16 residues. The germline gives CDR1 KGHSH, CDR2 LQKENI. Unmatched junction bases numbered 4, after V lost 3 bases and J lost 2 bases. The CDR3 loop reads CASSPMTSGITDTQYF. The CDR3 region has the DNA TGTGCCAGCTCACCCATGACTAGCGGGATCACAGATACGCAGTATTTT.

This clonotype was found a few times. The rearrangement links TRBV29-1 to TRBJ2-7; TRBD2 might be the D (6 bases). Germline V gives CDR1 SQVTM, CDR2 ANQGSEA. The CDR3 covers 13 residues. Between the trimmed V and J ends, which lost 7 bases and 6 bases, there was a span of 19 bases. CDR3 DNA sequence: TGCAGCGCCACGACTAGTTCTTTATCCGAGCAGTACTTC. As protein: CSATTSSLSEQYF.